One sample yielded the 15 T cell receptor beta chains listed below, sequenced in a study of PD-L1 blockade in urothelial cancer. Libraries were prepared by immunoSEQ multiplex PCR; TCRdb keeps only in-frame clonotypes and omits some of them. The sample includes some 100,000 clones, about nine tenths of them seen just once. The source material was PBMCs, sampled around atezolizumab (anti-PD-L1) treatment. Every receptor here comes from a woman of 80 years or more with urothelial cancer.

The CDR3 reads CASSFGQNQPQHF. DNA of the CDR3: TGTGCCAGCAGTTTTGGACAGAATCAGCCCCAGCATTTT. V and J are TRBV6-6 and TRBJ1-5; possible D gene TRBD1, 6 bases. The V end was cut by 4 bases, the J end by 4 bases, with 8 bases between. The CDR3 is made up of 13 amino acids. Germline loops: CDR1 MNHNY, CDR2 SVGAGI (reference sequence).

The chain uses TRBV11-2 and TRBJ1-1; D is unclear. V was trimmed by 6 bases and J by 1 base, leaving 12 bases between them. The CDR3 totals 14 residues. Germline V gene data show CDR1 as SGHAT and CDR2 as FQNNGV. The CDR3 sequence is CASSYNRANTEAFF. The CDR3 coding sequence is TGTGCCAGCAGTTATAACAGAGCGAACACTGAAGCTTTCTTT.

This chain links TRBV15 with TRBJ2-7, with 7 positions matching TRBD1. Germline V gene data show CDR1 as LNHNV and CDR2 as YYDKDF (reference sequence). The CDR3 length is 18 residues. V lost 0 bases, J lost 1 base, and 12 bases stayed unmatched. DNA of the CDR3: TGTGCCACCAGCAGAGATCCCGAGAAGACAGGGACATCCTACGAGCAGTACTTC. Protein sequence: CATSRDPEKTGTSYEQYF.

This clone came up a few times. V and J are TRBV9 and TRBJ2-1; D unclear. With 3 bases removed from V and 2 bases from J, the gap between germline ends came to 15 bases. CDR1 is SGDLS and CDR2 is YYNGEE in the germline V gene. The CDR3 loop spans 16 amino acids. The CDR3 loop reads CASSAHPSDPYNEQFF. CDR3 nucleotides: TGTGCCAGCAGCGCCCACCCGAGCGATCCCTACAATGAGCAGTTCTTC.

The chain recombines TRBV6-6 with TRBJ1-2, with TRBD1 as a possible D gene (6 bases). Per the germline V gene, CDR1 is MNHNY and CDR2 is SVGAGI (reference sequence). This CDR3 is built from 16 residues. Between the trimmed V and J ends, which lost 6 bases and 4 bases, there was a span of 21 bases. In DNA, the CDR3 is TGTGCCAGCAGAAAAAGTGGGGGCCAGTCGGGCTATGGCTACACCTTC. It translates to CASRKSGGQSGYGYTF.

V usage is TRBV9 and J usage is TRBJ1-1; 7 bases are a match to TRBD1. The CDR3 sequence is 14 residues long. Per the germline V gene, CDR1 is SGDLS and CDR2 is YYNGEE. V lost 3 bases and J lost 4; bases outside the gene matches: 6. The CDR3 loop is CASSAQQGPTEAFF. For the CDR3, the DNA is TGTGCCAGCAGCGCCCAACAGGGGCCCACTGAAGCTTTCTTT.

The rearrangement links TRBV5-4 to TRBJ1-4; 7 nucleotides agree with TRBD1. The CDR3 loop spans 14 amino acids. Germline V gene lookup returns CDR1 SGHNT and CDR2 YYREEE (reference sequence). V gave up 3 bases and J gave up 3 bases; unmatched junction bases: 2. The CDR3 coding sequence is TGTGCCAGCAGCTCCCAGGGGGCTAATGAAAAACTGTTTTTT. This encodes CASSSQGANEKLFF.

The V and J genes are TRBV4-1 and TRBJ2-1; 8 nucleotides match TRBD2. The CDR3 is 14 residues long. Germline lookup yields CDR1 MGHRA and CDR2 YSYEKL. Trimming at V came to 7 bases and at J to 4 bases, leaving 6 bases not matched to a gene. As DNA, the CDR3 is TGCGCCAGCAACACGGGGGGGATTTACAATGAGCAGTTCTTC. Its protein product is CASNTGGIYNEQFF.

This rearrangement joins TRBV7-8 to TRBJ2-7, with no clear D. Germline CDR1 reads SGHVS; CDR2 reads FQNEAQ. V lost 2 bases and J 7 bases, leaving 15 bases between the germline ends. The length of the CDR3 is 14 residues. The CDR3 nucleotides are TGTGCCAGCAGCTTACCGGATAGCCCGTGGGAGCAGTACTTC. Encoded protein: CASSLPDSPWEQYF.

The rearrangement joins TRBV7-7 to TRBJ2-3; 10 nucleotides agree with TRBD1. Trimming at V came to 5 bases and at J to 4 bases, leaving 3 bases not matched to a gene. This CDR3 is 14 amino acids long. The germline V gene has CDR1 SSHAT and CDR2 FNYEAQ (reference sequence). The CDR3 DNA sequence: TGTGCCAGCAGCCCCGGGACAGGGGCAGATACGCAGTATTTT. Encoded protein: CASSPGTGADTQYF.

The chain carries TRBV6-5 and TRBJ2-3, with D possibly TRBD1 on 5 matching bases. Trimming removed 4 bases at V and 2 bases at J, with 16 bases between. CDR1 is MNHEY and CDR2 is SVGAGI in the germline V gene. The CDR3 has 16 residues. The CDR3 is CASSSPGQGNTDTQYF. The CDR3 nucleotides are TGTGCCAGCAGTTCCCCAGGGCAGGGTAACACAGATACGCAGTATTTT.

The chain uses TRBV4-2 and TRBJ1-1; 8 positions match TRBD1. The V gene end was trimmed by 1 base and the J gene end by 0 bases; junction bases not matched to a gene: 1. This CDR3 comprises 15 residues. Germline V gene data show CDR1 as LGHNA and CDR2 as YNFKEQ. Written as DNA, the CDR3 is TGTGCCAGCAGCCAAGCGACAGGGGTGAACACTGAAGCTTTCTTT. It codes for CASSQATGVNTEAFF.

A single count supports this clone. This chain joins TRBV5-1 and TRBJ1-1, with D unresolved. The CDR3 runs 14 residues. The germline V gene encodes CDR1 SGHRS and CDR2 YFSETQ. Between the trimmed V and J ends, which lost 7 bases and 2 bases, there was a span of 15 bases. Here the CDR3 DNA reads TGCGCCAGCCACTTCGACCAGACAAACACTGAAGCTTTCTTT. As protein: CASHFDQTNTEAFF.

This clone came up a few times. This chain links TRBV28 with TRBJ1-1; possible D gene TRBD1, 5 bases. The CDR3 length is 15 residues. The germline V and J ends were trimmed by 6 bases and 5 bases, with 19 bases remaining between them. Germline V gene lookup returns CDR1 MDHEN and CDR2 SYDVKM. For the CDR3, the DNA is TGTGCCAGCAGGATAGCCCAGGGTAGGCGGACTGAAGCTTTCTTT. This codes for CASRIAQGRRTEAFF.

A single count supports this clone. CDR3 residues: CASSLGTTYGETQYF. The DNA of the CDR3 is TGTGCCAGCAGCCTCGGGACTACTTATGGGGAGACCCAGTACTTC. The rearrangement links TRBV9 to TRBJ2-5; 7 bases are shared with TRBD2. This CDR3 contains 15 residues. J gave up 5 bases and V 4 bases, and 11 bases lay outside the gene matches. Germline V gene sequence: CDR1 SGDLS, CDR2 YYNGEE.